This is a list of T cell receptor beta chains from one sample in a study of blood T cell repertoires in COVID-19. Sequencing used immunoSEQ multiplex PCR; TCRdb keeps in-frame clones, though not all of them. The sample gives about 480,000 clones, approximately 88% of which show up once; approximately 2% is in the top ten. The sample comprised PBMCs or T cells enriched from blood (not recorded which). All receptors derive from a woman aged 40-49 years who had recovered from COVID-19. Both conserved end residues are part of each CDR3. A D gene is named only where the DNA matches it firmly. Rows may omit the clone size; those that give it use once, few, many or a size class.

J: TRBJ2-1; size: .; D: .; V: TRBV18; DNA: TGTGCCAGCTCAATGAACAGGGTCGACGAGCAGTTCTTC; CDR3: CASSMNRVDEQFF
J: TRBJ1-3; size: .; D: .; V: TRBV29-1; DNA: TGCAGCGTTGCTCAGGATAGCTCTGGAAACACCATATATTTT; CDR3: CSVAQDSSGNTIYF
J: TRBJ1-2; size: once; D: TRBD1; V: TRBV7-2; DNA: TGTGCCACCAGGGGGGCTGCTAACTATGGCTACACCTTC; CDR3: CATRGAANYGYTF
J: TRBJ2-7; size: .; D: TRBD2; V: TRBV4-3; DNA: TGCGCCAGCAGCCGCGCGGGAGGCCACGAGCAGTACTTC; CDR3: CASSRAGGHEQYF
J: TRBJ2-2; size: .; D: TRBD2; V: TRBV5-1; DNA: TGCGCCAGCAGCTTGGTTCTAGCGGGATTAAACACCGGGGAGCTGTTTTTT; CDR3: CASSLVLAGLNTGELFF
J: TRBJ1-5; size: .; D: TRBD1; V: TRBV10-3; DNA: TGTGCCATCAGGGAACAGGGGGTAGGCAATCAGCCCCAGCATTTT; CDR3: CAIREQGVGNQPQHF
J: TRBJ1-3; size: .; D: .; V: TRBV29-1; DNA: TGCAGCGTTCAAACAGGGTCTGGAAACACCATATATTTT; CDR3: CSVQTGSGNTIYF
J: TRBJ1-2; size: .; D: .; V: TRBV19; DNA: TGTGCCAGTAGTGTGTGGGAGGGCTATGGCTACACCTTC; CDR3: CASSVWEGYGYTF
J: TRBJ2-7; size: .; D: .; V: TRBV11-3; DNA: TGTGCCAGCAGCCCTCGCACTGGTTACTCCTACGAGCAGTACTTC; CDR3: CASSPRTGYSYEQYF
J: TRBJ2-3; size: .; D: .; V: TRBV7-2; DNA: TGTGCCAGCAGCTTAGACAGGCACAGCACAGATACGCAGTATTTT; CDR3: CASSLDRHSTDTQYF
J: TRBJ1-1; size: .; D: .; V: TRBV11-3; DNA: TGTGCCAGCAGCTTATCAGGGTCAACTACTGAAGCTTTCTTT; CDR3: CASSLSGSTTEAFF
J: TRBJ2-7; size: .; D: .; V: TRBV4-3; DNA: TGCGCCAGCAGCCAAGATCACTTCCCAAATCGCGAGCAGTACTTC; CDR3: CASSQDHFPNREQYF
J: TRBJ1-5; size: .; D: TRBD1; V: TRBV2; DNA: TGTGCCAGCAGTGCCGGGACAGGACGACACCAGCCCCAGCATTTT; CDR3: CASSAGTGRHQPQHF
J: TRBJ2-5; size: .; D: .; V: TRBV7-9; DNA: TGTGCCAGCAGCCGAGGAGAGCGGCGACAAGAGACCCAGTACTTC; CDR3: CASSRGERRQETQYF
J: TRBJ1-2; size: .; D: .; V: TRBV12-3/TRBV12-4; DNA: TGTGCCAGCAGTCCCAGAGGAGGCTATGGCTACACCTTC; CDR3: CASSPRGGYGYTF
J: TRBJ2-7; size: .; D: TRBD2; V: TRBV4-3; DNA: TGCGCCAGCAGCCAAGCTCCTAGCGGGCTATACGAGCAGTACTTC; CDR3: CASSQAPSGLYEQYF
J: TRBJ1-1; size: .; D: .; V: TRBV5-8; DNA: TGTGCCAGCAGCCGAAACAGGGACACTGAAGCTTTCTTT; CDR3: CASSRNRDTEAFF
J: TRBJ2-7; size: .; D: TRBD1; V: TRBV19; DNA: TGTGCCAGTAGTGGACAGGGTCAGAAGTACTTC; CDR3: CASSGQGQKYF
J: TRBJ2-1; size: .; D: TRBD2; V: TRBV13; DNA: TGTGCCAGCAGCACACGACTAGCGGGAGCTTATTACAATGAGCAGTTCTTC; CDR3: CASSTRLAGAYYNEQFF
J: TRBJ2-1; size: .; D: TRBD1; V: TRBV10-2; DNA: TGCGCCAGCGAACCCCCAACGGGACAGGGAAGGTACAATGAGCAGTTCTTC; CDR3: CASEPPTGQGRYNEQFF
J: TRBJ1-1; size: few; D: .; V: TRBV4-1; DNA: TGCGCCAGCAGCCTGAGGGTCGGGCGCCTGAACACTGAAGCTTTCTTT; CDR3: CASSLRVGRLNTEAFF
J: TRBJ1-5; size: .; D: TRBD1; V: TRBV27; DNA: TGTGCCAGCGCAGGGGGCGGCAATCAGCCCCAGCATTTT; CDR3: CASAGGGNQPQHF
J: TRBJ1-2; size: once; D: TRBD1; V: TRBV20-1; DNA: TGCAGTGCTCAGGGGGCGCGAGGCTACACCTTC; CDR3: CSAQGARGYTF
J: TRBJ1-4; size: .; D: TRBD1; V: TRBV6-2/TRBV6-3; DNA: TGTGCCAGCAGCCCACGACAGGGAGCAACTAATGAAAAACTGTTTTTT; CDR3: CASSPRQGATNEKLFF
J: TRBJ2-2; size: .; D: .; V: TRBV10-3; DNA: TGTGCCATCACCTCTGGGTCTAGCAATATCGGGGAGCTGTTTTTT; CDR3: CAITSGSSNIGELFF
J: TRBJ2-1; size: .; D: TRBD2; V: TRBV28; DNA: TGTGCCAGCAGTTTACGGGGACTAGCGGTCTACAATGAGCAGTTCTTC; CDR3: CASSLRGLAVYNEQFF
J: TRBJ1-1; size: .; D: TRBD1; V: TRBV27; DNA: TGTGCCAGCAGTCTCCGACAGGGTGGTCTAACGAACACTGAAGCTTTCTTT; CDR3: CASSLRQGGLTNTEAFF
J: TRBJ2-7; size: .; D: .; V: TRBV14; DNA: TGTGCCAGCAGCCAAAAAAGGGGCTTAGACTCCTACGAGCAGTACTTC; CDR3: CASSQKRGLDSYEQYF
J: TRBJ1-3; size: .; D: .; V: TRBV10-2; DNA: TGCGCCAGCAGTGAGTCTAGGGGATCCGGAAACACCATATATTTT; CDR3: CASSESRGSGNTIYF